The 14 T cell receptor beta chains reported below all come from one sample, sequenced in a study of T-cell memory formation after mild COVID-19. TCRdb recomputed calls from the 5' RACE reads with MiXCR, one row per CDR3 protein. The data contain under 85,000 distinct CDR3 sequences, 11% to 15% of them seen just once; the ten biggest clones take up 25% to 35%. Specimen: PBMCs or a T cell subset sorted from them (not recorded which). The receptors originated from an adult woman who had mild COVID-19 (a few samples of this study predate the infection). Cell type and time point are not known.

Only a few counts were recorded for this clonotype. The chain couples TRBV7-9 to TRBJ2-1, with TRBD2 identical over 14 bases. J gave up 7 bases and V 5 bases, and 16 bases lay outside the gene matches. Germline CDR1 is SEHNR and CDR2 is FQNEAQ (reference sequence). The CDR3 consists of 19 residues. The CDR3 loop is CASSLPSGTSGGSRNEQFF. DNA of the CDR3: TGTGCCAGCAGCCTCCCTTCAGGGACTAGCGGGGGTTCTCGGAATGAGCAGTTCTTC.

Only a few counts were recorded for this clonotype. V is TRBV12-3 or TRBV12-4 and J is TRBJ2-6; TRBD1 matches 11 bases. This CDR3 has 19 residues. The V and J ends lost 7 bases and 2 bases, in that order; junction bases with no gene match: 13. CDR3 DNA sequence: TGTGCCAGCACCCTGCGGATAGGACAGGGGGCTGCTGGGGCCAACGTCCTGACTTTC. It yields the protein CASTLRIGQGAAGANVLTF.

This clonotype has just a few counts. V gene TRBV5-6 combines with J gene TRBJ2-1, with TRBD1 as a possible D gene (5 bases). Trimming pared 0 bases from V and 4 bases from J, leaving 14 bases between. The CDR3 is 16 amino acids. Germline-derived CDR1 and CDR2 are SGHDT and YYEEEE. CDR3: CASSLEGPVLYNEQFF. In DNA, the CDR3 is TGTGCCAGCAGCTTGGAGGGGCCAGTCTTGTACAATGAGCAGTTCTTC.

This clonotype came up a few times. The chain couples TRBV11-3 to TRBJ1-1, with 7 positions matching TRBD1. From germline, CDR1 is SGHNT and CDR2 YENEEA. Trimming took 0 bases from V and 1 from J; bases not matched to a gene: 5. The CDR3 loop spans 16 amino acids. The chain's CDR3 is CASSLEDRFPNTEAFF. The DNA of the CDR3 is TGTGCCAGCAGCTTAGAGGACAGGTTCCCGAACACTGAAGCTTTCTTT.

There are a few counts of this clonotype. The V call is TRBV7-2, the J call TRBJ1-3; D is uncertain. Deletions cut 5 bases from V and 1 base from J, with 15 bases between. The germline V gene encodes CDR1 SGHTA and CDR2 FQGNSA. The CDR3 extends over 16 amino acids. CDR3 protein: CASSTLSGGSGNTIYF. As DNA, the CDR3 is TGTGCCAGCAGCACCTTGTCCGGCGGGTCTGGAAACACCATATATTTT.

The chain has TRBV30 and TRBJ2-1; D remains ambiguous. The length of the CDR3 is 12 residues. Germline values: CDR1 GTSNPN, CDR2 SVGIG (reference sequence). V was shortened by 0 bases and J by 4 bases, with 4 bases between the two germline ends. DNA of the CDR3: TGTGCCTGGAGTGTTTTGTACAATGAGCAGTTCTTC. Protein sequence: CAWSVLYNEQFF.

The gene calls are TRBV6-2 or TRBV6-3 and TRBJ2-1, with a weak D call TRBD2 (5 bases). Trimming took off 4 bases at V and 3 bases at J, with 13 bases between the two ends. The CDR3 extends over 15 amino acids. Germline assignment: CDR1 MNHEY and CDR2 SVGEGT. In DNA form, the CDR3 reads TGTGCCAGCAGTTCGGACTCCCGCCTCTACAATGAGCAGTTCTTC. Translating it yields CASSSDSRLYNEQFF.

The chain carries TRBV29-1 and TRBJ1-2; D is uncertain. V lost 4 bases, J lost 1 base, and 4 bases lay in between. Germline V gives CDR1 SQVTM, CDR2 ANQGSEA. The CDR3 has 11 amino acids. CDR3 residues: CSVASNYGYTF. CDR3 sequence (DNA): TGCAGCGTTGCCAGTAACTATGGCTACACCTTC.

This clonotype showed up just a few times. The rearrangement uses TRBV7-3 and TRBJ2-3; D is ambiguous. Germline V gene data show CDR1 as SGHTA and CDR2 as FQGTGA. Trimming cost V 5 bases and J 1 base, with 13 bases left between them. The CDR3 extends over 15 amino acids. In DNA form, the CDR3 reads TGTGCCAGCAGCCTTGGCTTGCAGGGCACAGATACGCAGTATTTT. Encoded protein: CASSLGLQGTDTQYF. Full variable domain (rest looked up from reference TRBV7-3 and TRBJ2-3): GAGVSQTPSNKVTEKGKYVELRCDPISGHTALYWYRQSLGQGPEFLIYFQGTGAADDSGLPNDRFFAVRPEGSVSTLKIQRTERGDSAVYLCASSLGLQGTDTQYFGPGTRLTVL.

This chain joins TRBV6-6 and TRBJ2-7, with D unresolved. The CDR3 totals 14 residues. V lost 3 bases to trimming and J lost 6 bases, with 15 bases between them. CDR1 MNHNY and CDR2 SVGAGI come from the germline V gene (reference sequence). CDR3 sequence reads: CASSYGGFSGEQYF. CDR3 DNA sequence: TGTGCCAGCAGTTATGGTGGGTTCTCAGGCGAGCAGTACTTC.

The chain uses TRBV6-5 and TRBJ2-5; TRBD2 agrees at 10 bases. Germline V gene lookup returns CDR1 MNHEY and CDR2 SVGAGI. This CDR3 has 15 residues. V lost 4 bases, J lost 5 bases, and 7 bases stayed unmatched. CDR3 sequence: CASSFSGRAMETQYF. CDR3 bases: TGTGCCAGCAGTTTCAGCGGGAGGGCGATGGAGACCCAGTACTTC.

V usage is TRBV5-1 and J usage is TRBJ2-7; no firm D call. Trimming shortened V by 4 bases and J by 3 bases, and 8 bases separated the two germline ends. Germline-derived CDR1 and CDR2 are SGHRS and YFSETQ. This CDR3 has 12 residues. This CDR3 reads CASSPESYEQYF. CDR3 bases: TGCGCCAGCAGCCCGGAGAGCTACGAGCAGTACTTC.

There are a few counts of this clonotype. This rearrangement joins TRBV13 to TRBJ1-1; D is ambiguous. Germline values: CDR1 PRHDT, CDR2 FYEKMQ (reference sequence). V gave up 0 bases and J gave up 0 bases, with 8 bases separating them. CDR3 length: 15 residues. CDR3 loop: CASSLGGRLNTEAFF. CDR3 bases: TGTGCCAGCAGCTTAGGGGGCAGGCTGAACACTGAAGCTTTCTTT.

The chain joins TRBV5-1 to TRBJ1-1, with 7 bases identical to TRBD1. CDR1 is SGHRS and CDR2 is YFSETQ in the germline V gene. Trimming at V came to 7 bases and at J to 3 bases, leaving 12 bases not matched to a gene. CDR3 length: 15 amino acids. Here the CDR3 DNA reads TGCGCCAGCTCACTAGTGACAGGGACTTACACTGAAGCTTTCTTT. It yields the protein CASSLVTGTYTEAFF. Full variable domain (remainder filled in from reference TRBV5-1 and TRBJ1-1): KAGVTQTPRYLIKTRGQQVTLSCSPISGHRSVSWYQQTPGQGLQFLFEYFSETQRNKGNFPGRFSGRQFSNSRSEMNVSTLELGDSALYLCASSLVTGTYTEAFFGQGTRLTVV.